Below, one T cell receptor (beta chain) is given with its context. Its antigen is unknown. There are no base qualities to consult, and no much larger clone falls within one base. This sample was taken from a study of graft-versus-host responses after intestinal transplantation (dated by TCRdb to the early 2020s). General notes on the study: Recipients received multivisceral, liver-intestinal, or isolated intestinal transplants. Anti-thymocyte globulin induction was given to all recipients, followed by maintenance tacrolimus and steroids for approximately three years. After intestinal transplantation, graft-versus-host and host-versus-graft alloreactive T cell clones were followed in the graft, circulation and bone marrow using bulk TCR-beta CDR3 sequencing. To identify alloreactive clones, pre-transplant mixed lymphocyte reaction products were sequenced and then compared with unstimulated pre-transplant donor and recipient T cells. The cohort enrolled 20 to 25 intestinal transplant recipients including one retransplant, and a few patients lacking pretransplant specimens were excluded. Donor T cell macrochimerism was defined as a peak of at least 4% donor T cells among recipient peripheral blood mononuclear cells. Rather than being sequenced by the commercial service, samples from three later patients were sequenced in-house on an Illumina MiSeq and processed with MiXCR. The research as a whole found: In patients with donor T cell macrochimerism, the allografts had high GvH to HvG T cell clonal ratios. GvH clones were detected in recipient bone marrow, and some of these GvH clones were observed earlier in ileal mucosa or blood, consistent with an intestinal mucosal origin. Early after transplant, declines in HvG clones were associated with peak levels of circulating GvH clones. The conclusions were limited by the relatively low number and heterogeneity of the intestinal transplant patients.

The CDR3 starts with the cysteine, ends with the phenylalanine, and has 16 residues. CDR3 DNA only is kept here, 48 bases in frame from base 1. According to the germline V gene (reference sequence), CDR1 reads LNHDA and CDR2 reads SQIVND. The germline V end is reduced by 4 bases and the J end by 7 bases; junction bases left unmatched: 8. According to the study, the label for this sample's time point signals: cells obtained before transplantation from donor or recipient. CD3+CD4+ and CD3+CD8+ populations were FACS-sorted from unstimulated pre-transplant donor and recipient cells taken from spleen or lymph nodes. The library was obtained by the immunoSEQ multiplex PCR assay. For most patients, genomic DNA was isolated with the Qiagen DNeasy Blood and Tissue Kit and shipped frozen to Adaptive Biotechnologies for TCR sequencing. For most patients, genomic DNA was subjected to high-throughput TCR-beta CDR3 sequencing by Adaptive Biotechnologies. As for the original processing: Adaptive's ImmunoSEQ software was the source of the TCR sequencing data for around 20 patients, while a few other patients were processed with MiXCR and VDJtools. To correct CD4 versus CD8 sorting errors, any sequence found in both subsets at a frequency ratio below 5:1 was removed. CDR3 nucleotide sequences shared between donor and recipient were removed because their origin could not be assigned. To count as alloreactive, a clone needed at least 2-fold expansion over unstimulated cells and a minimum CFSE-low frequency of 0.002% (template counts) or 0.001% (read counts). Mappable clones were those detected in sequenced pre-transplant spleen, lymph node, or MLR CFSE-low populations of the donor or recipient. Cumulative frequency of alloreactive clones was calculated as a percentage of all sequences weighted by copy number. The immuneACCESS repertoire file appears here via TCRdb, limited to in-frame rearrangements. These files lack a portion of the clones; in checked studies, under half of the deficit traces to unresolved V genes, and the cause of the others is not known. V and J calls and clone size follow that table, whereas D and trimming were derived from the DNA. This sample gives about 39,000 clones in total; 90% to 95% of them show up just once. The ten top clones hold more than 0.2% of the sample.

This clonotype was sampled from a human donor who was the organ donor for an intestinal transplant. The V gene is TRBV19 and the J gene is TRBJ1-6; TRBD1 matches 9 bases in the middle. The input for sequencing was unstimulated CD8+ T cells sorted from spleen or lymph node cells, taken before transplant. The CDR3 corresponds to CASSNPRQGENSPLHF. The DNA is TGTGCCAGTAGTAACCCCCGACAGGGGGAGAATTCACCCCTCCACTTT.